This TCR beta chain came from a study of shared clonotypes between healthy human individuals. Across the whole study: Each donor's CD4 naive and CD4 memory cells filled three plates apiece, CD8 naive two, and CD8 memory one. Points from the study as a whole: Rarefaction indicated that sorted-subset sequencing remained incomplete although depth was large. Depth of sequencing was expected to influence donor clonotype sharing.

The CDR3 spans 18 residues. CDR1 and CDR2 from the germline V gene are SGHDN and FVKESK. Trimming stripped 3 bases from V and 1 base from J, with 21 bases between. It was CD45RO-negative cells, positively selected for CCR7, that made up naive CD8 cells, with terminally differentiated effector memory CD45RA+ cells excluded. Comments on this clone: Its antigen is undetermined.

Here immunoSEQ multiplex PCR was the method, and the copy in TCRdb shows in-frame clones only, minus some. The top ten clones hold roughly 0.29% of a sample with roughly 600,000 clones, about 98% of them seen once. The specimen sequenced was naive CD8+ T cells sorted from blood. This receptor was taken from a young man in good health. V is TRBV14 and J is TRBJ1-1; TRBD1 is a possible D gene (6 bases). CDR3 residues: CASSQDWGRGLTNTEAFF. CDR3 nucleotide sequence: TGTGCCAGCAGCCAGGATTGGGGGCGAGGATTAACGAACACTGAAGCTTTCTTT.